This paragraph reports one T cell receptor (beta chain). What it recognizes is unknown. This specimen belongs to a study of T cells in Graves' hyperthyroidism and ophthalmopathy. About the research overall: The initial diagnosis was the point when peripheral blood was collected, ahead of any treatment.

The CDR3 is made up of 14 amino acids. V lost 4 bases and J lost 2; bases outside the gene matches: 5. The germline gives CDR1 SGHTA, CDR2 FQGTGA. RNA transcripts gave rise to amplified TCR beta CDR3 regions. HTBI primers drove first-round RT-PCR of the TCR CDR3. TCRdb passed the multiplex PCR reads through MiXCR, listing each CDR3 protein once. This sample has about 58,000 distinct CDR3 sequences; just under 50% occur once, and the top ten carry about an eighth. Criteria for exclusion of patients were uncontrolled infection, other autoimmune disease, pregnancy or lactation. PBMCs came from around 9.7 ml fresh peripheral blood. Study outcomes and limitations: Ophthalmopathy was predicted by the model a median of roughly 6 months ahead of onset.

The rearrangement links TRBV7-3 to TRBJ2-7; 7 nucleotides match TRBD1. This TCR derives from a woman in her 30s with Graves' ophthalmopathy. The sample taken for sequencing was blood. The CDR3 loop reads CASSSGQRTYEQYF. DNA of the CDR3: TGTGCCAGCAGCTCGGGACAGAGGACCTACGAGCAGTACTTC.